This passage covers 3 T cell receptor beta chains from one sample sequenced in a study of CD8+ T cells in alopecia areata. The treatment is: oral pan-JAK inhibitor, 5-10 mg twice daily. Sequencing templates came from extracted RNA that was reverse transcribed into cDNA. Clones were sequenced by immunoSEQ multiplex PCR, and TCRdb holds only the in-frame ones, with some missing. The sample comprises around 120,000 clones, over 55% of which are singletons, and around 5.7% rests with the top ten. Material: CD4+ T cells sorted from blood, obtained at week 4, from a patient treated with tofacitinib. These receptor sequences come from a human donor with alopecia areata.

V and J are TRBV11-2 and TRBJ2-5; D not resolved. There are 12 residues in the CDR3. The V end was cut by 4 bases, the J end by 5 bases, with 8 bases between. CDR1 SGHAT and CDR2 FQNNGV come from the germline V gene. The CDR3 loop reads CASSSPGETQYF. The CDR3 DNA reads as TGTGCCAGCAGCTCCCCCGGGGAGACCCAGTACTTC.

This CDR3 reads CATSRERPPRATQYF. CDR3 DNA sequence: TGTGCCACCAGCAGAGAGCGTCCGCCACGAGCTACGCAGTATTTT. The rearrangement joins TRBV15 to TRBJ2-3; D uncertain. Per germline, CDR1 LNHNV and CDR2 YYDKDF (reference sequence). CDR3 length: 15 residues. The V end lost 0 bases, the J end lost 8 bases, and 15 bases lay between the germline ends. The full variable domain, in which reference TRBV15 and TRBJ2-3 provide the parts outside the CDR3, is DAMVIQNPRYQVTQFGKPVTLSCSQTLNHNVMYWYQQKSSQAPKLLFHYYDKDFNNEADTPDNFQSRRPNTSFCFLDIRSPGLGDTAMYLCATSRERPPRATQYFGPGTRLTVL.

The rearrangement links TRBV15 to TRBJ2-5; possibly TRBD2 for D (5 bases). The CDR3 is made up of 12 amino acids. CDR1 and CDR2 from the germline V gene are LNHNV and YYDKDF (reference sequence). V was clipped by 3 bases and J by 7 bases, with 9 bases between them. CDR3 bases: TGTGCCACCAGCAGCCACCGGGGGACCCAGTACTTC. It codes for CATSSHRGTQYF. The complete variable domain, with remaining parts taken from reference TRBV15 and TRBJ2-5, reads DAMVIQNPRYQVTQFGKPVTLSCSQTLNHNVMYWYQQKSSQAPKLLFHYYDKDFNNEADTPDNFQSRRPNTSFCFLDIRSPGLGDTAMYLCATSSHRGTQYFGPGTRLLVL.